This TCR beta chain was found in a study of OX40 agonist ivuxolimab in advanced cancers. Overall study context: Averaging roughly 60 years in age, with a range of about 23 to 90, the cohort was approximately 83% male.

CDR3 length: 18 residues. This clone has just one count. Sequencing was performed with immunoSEQ multiplex PCR; in TCRdb, only in-frame clones are kept and a portion is missing. This sample has about 67,000 clones, with roughly 84% found just once. The receptor was isolated from an adult with an advanced solid tumor such as melanoma, head and neck, liver or kidney cancer. The rearrangement joins TRBV21-1 to TRBJ1-5; the DNA was not used to check the table's D call, TRBD1. TRBV21-1 represents a pseudogene. The sequencing used CD4+ or CD8+ T cells sorted from blood, collected in a trial of the OX40 agonist ivuxolimab. CDR3 loop: CASSPRRTRVLSNQPQHF. CDR3 in DNA: TGTGCCAGCAGCCCCCGTCGTACCAGGGTATTGAGCAATCAGCCCCAGCATTTT.